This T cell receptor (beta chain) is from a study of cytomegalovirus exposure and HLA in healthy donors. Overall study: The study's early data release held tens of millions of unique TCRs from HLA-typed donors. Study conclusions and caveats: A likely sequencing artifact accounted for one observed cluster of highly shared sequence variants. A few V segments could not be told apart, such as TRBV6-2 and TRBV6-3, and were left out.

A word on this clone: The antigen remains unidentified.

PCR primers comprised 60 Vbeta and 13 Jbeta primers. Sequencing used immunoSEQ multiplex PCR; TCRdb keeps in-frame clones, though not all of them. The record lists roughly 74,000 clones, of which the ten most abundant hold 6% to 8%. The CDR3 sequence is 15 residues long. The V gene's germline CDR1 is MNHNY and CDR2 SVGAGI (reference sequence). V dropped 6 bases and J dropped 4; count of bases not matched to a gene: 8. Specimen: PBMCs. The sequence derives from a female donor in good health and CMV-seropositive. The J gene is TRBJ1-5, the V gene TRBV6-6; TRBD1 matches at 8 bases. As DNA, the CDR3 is TGTGCCAGCAGCCGGGTACAGGGGGAGAATCAGCCCCAGCATTTT. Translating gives CASSRVQGENQPQHF.